A selection of T cell receptor beta chains follows, all from one sample in a study of blood T cells in healthy people across ages. TCRdb independently ran MiXCR on the 5' RACE reads; one entry per CDR3 protein. Here the sample spans more than 1,400,000 distinct CDR3 sequences, 42% being singletons. Sequences were obtained from blood. Source of these receptors: a woman aged 18-35 years in good health. Each CDR3 is given with its conserved first and last residue. The D gene is left open where the match is weak. For some rows the clone size is stated as once, few or many, or as a class when expanded; others skip it.

j_gene: TRBJ2-3; abundance: few; v_gene: TRBV27; d_gene: TRBD1; CDR3nt: TGTGCCAGCAGTCGCTGGGGACAGCGTAATTTGGATACGCAGTATTTT; CDR3aa: CASSRWGQRNLDTQYF
j_gene: TRBJ1-5; abundance: once; v_gene: TRBV5-1; d_gene: -; CDR3nt: TGCGCCAGCAGCTTAGAACCGGGACGCAGCAATCAGCCCCAGCATTTT; CDR3aa: CASSLEPGRSNQPQHF
j_gene: TRBJ2-1; abundance: -; v_gene: TRBV5-1; d_gene: -; CDR3nt: TGCGCCAGCGGCCCCCAGAGCTCCTACAATGAGCAGTTCTTC; CDR3aa: CASGPQSSYNEQFF
j_gene: TRBJ2-3; abundance: -; v_gene: TRBV5-6; d_gene: -; CDR3nt: TGTGCCAGCAGCCCTCTCCTGAGAACTAGCACAGATACGCAGTATTTT; CDR3aa: CASSPLLRTSTDTQYF
j_gene: TRBJ2-7; abundance: few; v_gene: TRBV10-3; d_gene: -; CDR3nt: TGTGCCATCAGTGGGTCAGGAATGAACTACGAGCAGTACTTC; CDR3aa: CAISGSGMNYEQYF
j_gene: TRBJ2-1; abundance: -; v_gene: TRBV9; d_gene: -; CDR3nt: TGTGCCAGCAGCGTAATGGGGGAGGTCGCCTACAATGAGCAGTTCTTC; CDR3aa: CASSVMGEVAYNEQFF
j_gene: TRBJ2-7; abundance: few; v_gene: TRBV4-2; d_gene: -; CDR3nt: TGTGCCAGCAGCCAAGACGGAAGCCAAGTACCCTACGAGCAGTACTTC; CDR3aa: CASSQDGSQVPYEQYF
j_gene: TRBJ2-7; abundance: -; v_gene: TRBV7-2; d_gene: -; CDR3nt: TGTGCCAGCAGCTTGGCAGCGGTTATTTCCTACGAGCAGTACTTC; CDR3aa: CASSLAAVISYEQYF
j_gene: TRBJ2-7; abundance: -; v_gene: TRBV6-1; d_gene: TRBD2; CDR3nt: TGTGCCAGCAGTGAAGTTCGGGGGGTCCACGAGCAGTACTTC; CDR3aa: CASSEVRGVHEQYF
j_gene: TRBJ2-7; abundance: -; v_gene: TRBV2; d_gene: -; CDR3nt: TGTGCCAGCAGTGATGAGCAGGGTTCCTACGAGCAGTACTTC; CDR3aa: CASSDEQGSYEQYF
j_gene: TRBJ2-1; abundance: few; v_gene: TRBV4-1; d_gene: TRBD2; CDR3nt: TGCGCCAGCAGCCTGAAACTAGCGGGGAATGAGCAGTTCTTC; CDR3aa: CASSLKLAGNEQFF
j_gene: TRBJ2-1; abundance: -; v_gene: TRBV20-1; d_gene: TRBD1; CDR3nt: TGCAGTGCTAGAGATCTCTCTTTAGGGACAGGACTCTACGATGAGCAGTTCTTC; CDR3aa: CSARDLSLGTGLYDEQFF
j_gene: TRBJ1-5; abundance: -; v_gene: TRBV4-1; d_gene: TRBD1; CDR3nt: TGCGCCAGCAGCCAAGTAGTGCAGGGGGCAAGCAATCAGCCCCAGCATTTT; CDR3aa: CASSQVVQGASNQPQHF
j_gene: TRBJ2-5; abundance: -; v_gene: TRBV10-3; d_gene: TRBD2; CDR3nt: TGTGCCATCAGCCTACTAGCGGGAGTGGAGACCCAGTACTTC; CDR3aa: CAISLLAGVETQYF
j_gene: TRBJ2-5; abundance: -; v_gene: TRBV15; d_gene: TRBD2; CDR3nt: TGTGCCACCAGCGCGGCGGGAGGGGACAATGAGCAGTACTTC; CDR3aa: CATSAAGGDNEQYF
j_gene: TRBJ1-4; abundance: -; v_gene: TRBV7-2; d_gene: -; CDR3nt: TGTGCCAGCAGCGGGGGGCTTAATGAAAAACTGTTTTTT; CDR3aa: CASSGGLNEKLFF